This T cell receptor (beta chain) was obtained from a study of T cell clonality in common variable immunodeficiency. Study results and caveats: The cause of increased CVID clonality remains unclear without subpopulation sequencing. Fewer deletions and N-nucleotide insertions were reportedly seen in common variable immunodeficiency TCR beta sequences.

Most patients and controls had Caucasian heritage. Control and CVID samples contributed equal amounts of genomic DNA. Repertoires were generated with immunoSEQ multiplex PCR, while TCRdb's copy carries only in-frame clones and drops some. The specimen has 30,000 to 40,000 clones, none found just once. CDR1 is MGHDK, CDR2 SYGVNS, per germline. V lost 1 base and J 8 bases, leaving 15 bases between the germline ends. This CDR3 spans 15 amino acids. Only a few counts were recorded for this clone. No antigen is known for it. The read terminates 3 residues ahead of where the CDR3 ends, so the germline J gene completes it.

This clonotype was sampled from a person aged 18 to 69 in good health. The rearrangement links TRBV25-1 to TRBJ2-1; D unresolved. Specimen: peripheral blood mononuclear cells. CDR3 DNA (partial): TGTGCCAGCAGTGAATTCTTTGGGTTTGCGGATGAG. This codes for CASSEFFGFADE. The CDR3 in its entirety is CASSEFFGFADEQFF.